One sample yielded the 21 T cell receptor beta chains listed below, sequenced in a study of blood T cell repertoires in COVID-19. Here immunoSEQ multiplex PCR was the method, and the copy in TCRdb shows in-frame clones only, minus some. The data show 250,000 to 300,000 clones, over 75% seen once. Material for sequencing was PBMCs or T cells enriched from blood (not recorded which). These TCRs come from a woman aged 50 to 65 who had recovered from COVID-19.

V usage is TRBV12-3 or TRBV12-4 and J usage is TRBJ1-2, with TRBD1 matching over 9 bases. V lost 6 bases to trimming and J lost 8 bases; unmatched junction nucleotides: 7. CDR3 length equals 13 residues. The CDR3 bases are TGTGCCAGCAGGGAACAGGGGGCACGAGGCTACACCTTC. Its translation is CASREQGARGYTF.

The rearrangement joins TRBV19 to TRBJ1-1, with unresolved D. The CDR3 sequence is 13 residues long. V lost 2 bases and J lost 4, with 8 bases in between. CDR1 and CDR2 from the germline V gene are LNHDA and SQIVND (reference sequence). As DNA, the CDR3 is TGTGCCAGTAGTATATGGGAGAGCACTGAAGCTTTCTTT. This encodes CASSIWESTEAFF. The variable domain in full, completed from reference TRBV19 and TRBJ1-1, reads DGGITQSPKYLFRKEGQNVTLSCEQNLNHDAMYWYRQDPGQGLRLIYYSQIVNDFQKGDIAEGYSVSREKKESFPLTVTSAQKNPTAFYLCASSIWESTEAFFGQGTRLTVV.

V usage is TRBV7-2 and J usage is TRBJ1-3; D not resolved. Germline assignment: CDR1 SGHTA and CDR2 FQGNSA. The CDR3 loop spans 14 amino acids. V lost 5 bases and J 6 bases, leaving 14 bases between the germline ends. CDR3: CASSPVGRANTIYF. In nucleotides, the CDR3 is TGTGCCAGCAGCCCTGTCGGGAGAGCAAACACCATATATTTT.

The chain links TRBV28 to TRBJ1-4; D is undetermined. Trimming removed 5 bases at V and 5 bases at J, with 18 bases between. From germline, CDR1 is MDHEN and CDR2 SYDVKM. The length of the CDR3 is 16 residues. CDR3 coding DNA: TGTGCCAGCAGTATATTGAATCCGGCGGGAAATGAAAAACTGTTTTTT. Protein: CASSILNPAGNEKLFF.

The rearrangement links TRBV7-9 to TRBJ1-1; 9 nucleotides match TRBD1. V trimming: 1 base; J trimming: 5 bases; junction bases outside the gene matches: 5. CDR3 size: 15 residues. The germline CDR1 and CDR2 sequences are SEHNR and FQNEAQ (reference sequence). The CDR3 nucleotides read TGTGCCAGCAGCTTAGAAGGACAGGGGAGGACTGAAGCTTTCTTT. Protein: CASSLEGQGRTEAFF. The full variable domain, rest sourced from reference TRBV7-9 and TRBJ1-1, is DTGVSQNPRHKITKRGQNVTFRCDPISEHNRLYWYRQTLGQGPEFLTYFQNEAQLEKSRLLSDRFSAERPKGSFSTLEIQRTEQGDSAMYLCASSLEGQGRTEAFFGQGTRLTVV.

The genes are TRBV18 and TRBJ2-7; 9 bases match TRBD2. The V segment lost 3 bases and the J segment 3 bases; nucleotides outside the gene matches: 3. The CDR3 is 14 amino acids. The germline gives CDR1 KGHSH, CDR2 LQKENI. CDR3 coding DNA: TGTGCCAGCTCACCCGCGCGGGAGGGCTACGAGCAGTACTTC. The encoded protein is CASSPAREGYEQYF.

Of note for this clone: One end of the junction fails to match germline, which may point to a read error. The rearrangement uses TRBV7-7 and TRBJ2-1; D unresolved. Looked up from germline, CDR1 is SSHAT and CDR2 is FNYEAQ (reference sequence). The CDR3 contains 15 residues. CDR3 amino acids: CASSLGFPPSDEQFF. The CDR3 bases are TGTGCTAGCAGCTTGGGCTTCCCCCCCTCCGATGAGCAGTTCTTC.

The V and J genes are TRBV4-1 and TRBJ2-1; D possibly corresponds to TRBD2 (5 bases). The V gene lost 2 bases and the J gene lost 3 bases, with 11 bases spanning the gap. In germline, CDR1 is MGHRA, CDR2 YSYEKL. The CDR3 extends over 15 amino acids. CDR3 amino acids: CASSQLGLVYNEQFF. For the CDR3, the DNA is TGCGCCAGCAGCCAACTTGGACTCGTCTACAATGAGCAGTTCTTC.

CDR3 DNA: TGTGCCAGCAGCTATACTAGCGGGAGGGGACAAGAGACCCAGTACTTC. This encodes CASSYTSGRGQETQYF. This chain uses TRBV7-2 with TRBJ2-5, with 13 bases aligning to TRBD2. Germline-derived CDR1 and CDR2 are SGHTA and FQGNSA. Trimming at V came to 4 bases and at J to 2 bases, leaving 4 bases not matched to a gene. CDR3 length: 16 residues.

The chain employs TRBV9 and TRBJ2-1; maybe TRBD2 (6 bases). CDR1 and CDR2 from the germline V gene are SGDLS and YYNGEE. The V gene lost 3 bases and the J gene lost 1 base, with 11 bases spanning the gap. The CDR3 runs to 15 residues. CDR3 DNA sequence: TGTGCCAGCAGCGCTTCGGGGGAGTCCTACAATGAGCAGTTCTTC. As protein: CASSASGESYNEQFF.

V and J are TRBV24-1 and TRBJ2-2, with TRBD1 matching 10 bases. V lost 7 bases and J lost 5; bases outside the gene matches: 6. This CDR3 has 15 amino acids. Germline V CDR1 and CDR2: KGHDR, SFDVKD. As DNA, the CDR3 is TGTGCCACCAGCCGGGACAGGGGAAATACCGGGGAGCTGTTTTTT. It yields the protein CATSRDRGNTGELFF.

The J gene is TRBJ2-1, the V gene TRBV7-9, with 9 bases that match TRBD1. CDR3 length: 16 residues. V was clipped by 4 bases and J by 0 bases; unmatched bases: 4. Per the germline V gene, CDR1 is SEHNR and CDR2 is FQNEAQ (reference sequence). The CDR3 DNA follows: TGTGCCAGCAGCTCCACAGGGGGCGGCTCCTACAATGAGCAGTTCTTC. It codes for CASSSTGGGSYNEQFF.

The chain joins TRBV3-1 (or the pseudogene TRBV3-2) to TRBJ1-3; D unresolved. CDR1 is LGHDT, CDR2 YNNKEL, per germline (reference sequence). CDR3 length: 17 amino acids. The V and J ends lost 1 base and 0 bases respectively, with 13 bases between them. The CDR3 here is CASSQGLFASSGNTIYF. The CDR3 DNA sequence: TGTGCCAGCAGCCAAGGACTATTTGCCAGCTCTGGAAACACCATATATTTT.

This clone was seen just once. The CDR3 spells CASQGSTYTDTQYF. Here the CDR3 DNA reads TGTGCTTCCCAAGGTAGCACATACACAGATACGCAGTATTTT. J is TRBJ2-3 and V is TRBV7-2; D is uncertain. Germline V gene sequence: CDR1 SGHTA, CDR2 FQGNSA. This CDR3 is 14 amino acids long.

The chain carries TRBV5-1 and TRBJ1-1; 9 nucleotides align to TRBD1. Germline V gene data show CDR1 as SGHRS and CDR2 as YFSETQ. The CDR3 spans 16 residues. Unmatched junction bases numbered 7, after V lost 4 bases and J lost 0 bases. This CDR3 is CASSERTGAMNTEAFF. The DNA for the CDR3 is TGCGCCAGCAGCGAGAGGACAGGGGCGATGAACACTGAAGCTTTCTTT.

This sequence joins TRBV19 and TRBJ2-6; 14 nucleotides line up with TRBD2. The CDR3 totals 20 residues. Germline V gives CDR1 LNHDA, CDR2 SQIVND (reference sequence). V gave up 0 bases and J gave up 3 bases; unmatched junction bases: 7. CDR3 region: CASSIDLTSGRAFGANVLTF. In DNA form, the CDR3 reads TGTGCCAGTAGTATAGACCTGACTAGCGGGAGGGCCTTTGGGGCCAACGTCCTGACTTTC. Full variable domain (missing parts from reference TRBV19 and TRBJ2-6): DGGITQSPKYLFRKEGQNVTLSCEQNLNHDAMYWYRQDPGQGLRLIYYSQIVNDFQKGDIAEGYSVSREKKESFPLTVTSAQKNPTAFYLCASSIDLTSGRAFGANVLTFGAGSRLTVL.

The chain carries TRBV5-1 and TRBJ2-3; 11 bases align to TRBD2. Germline lookup yields CDR1 SGHRS and CDR2 YFSETQ. The CDR3 has 14 residues. J was trimmed by 5 bases and V by 4 bases; bases with no gene match: 3. In DNA form, the CDR3 reads TGCGCCAGCAGCCCACTAGCGGGAGTAGATACGCAGTATTTT. This encodes CASSPLAGVDTQYF.

A single count supports this clone. The chain carries TRBV5-1 and TRBJ2-7; D is uncertain. The CDR3 consists of 13 residues. Trimming took 4 bases from V and 4 from J, leaving 12 bases between them. Germline V gene data show CDR1 as SGHRS and CDR2 as YFSETQ. Here the CDR3 DNA reads TGCGCCAGCAGCCCTGGGCTCTTATACGAGCAGTACTTC. This gives the protein CASSPGLLYEQYF.

This clone has just one count. The CDR3 DNA reads as TGTGCCAGCAGCATACCGGGACAGGGGATCACTGAAGCTTTCTTT. Protein product: CASSIPGQGITEAFF. The chain has TRBV5-4 and TRBJ1-1; 10 nucleotides align to TRBD1. Trimming took 4 bases from V and 4 from J; bases not matched to a gene: 7. The CDR3 loop spans 15 amino acids. Germline V gene sequence: CDR1 SGHNT, CDR2 YYREEE (reference sequence).

J is TRBJ2-7 and V is TRBV9, with 10 positions matching TRBD1. The CDR3 has 18 residues. V lost 3 bases to trimming and J lost 3 bases; unmatched junction nucleotides: 15. Germline lookup yields CDR1 SGDLS and CDR2 YYNGEE. CDR3 in DNA: TGTGCCAGCAGCGCCGGGACAGGGGTTAGCGGGAACATCTACGAGCAGTACTTC. Protein sequence: CASSAGTGVSGNIYEQYF.

The V gene is TRBV20-1, the J gene TRBJ2-7, with D possibly being TRBD2 (5 bases). The V gene lost 3 bases and the J gene lost 4 bases, with 10 bases spanning the gap. The CDR3 runs to 12 residues. The germline gives CDR1 DFQATT, CDR2 SNEGSKA (reference sequence). This CDR3 reads CSASRGPYEQYF. The CDR3 nucleotides are TGCAGTGCTAGTCGGGGTCCATACGAGCAGTACTTC.